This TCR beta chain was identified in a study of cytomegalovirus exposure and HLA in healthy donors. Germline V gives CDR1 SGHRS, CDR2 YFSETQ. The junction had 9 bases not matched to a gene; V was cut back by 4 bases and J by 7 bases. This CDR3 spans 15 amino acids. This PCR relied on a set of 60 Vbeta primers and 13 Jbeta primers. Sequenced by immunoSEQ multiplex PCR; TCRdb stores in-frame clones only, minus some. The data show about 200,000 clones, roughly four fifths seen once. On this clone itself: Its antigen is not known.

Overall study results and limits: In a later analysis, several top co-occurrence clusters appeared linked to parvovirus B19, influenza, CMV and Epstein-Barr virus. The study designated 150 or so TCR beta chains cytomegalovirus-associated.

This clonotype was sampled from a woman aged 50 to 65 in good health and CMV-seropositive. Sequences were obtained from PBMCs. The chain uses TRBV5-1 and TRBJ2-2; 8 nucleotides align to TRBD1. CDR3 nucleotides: TGCGCCAGCAGCGCCCGACAGGGGAACGGCGGGGAGCTGTTTTTT. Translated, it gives CASSARQGNGGELFF.